Shown below are 18 T cell receptor beta chains from a single sample sequenced in a study of blood T cells in healthy people across ages. The authors ran a second PCR of about 6 to 12 cycles using a sample-barcoded 5' primer and a J-beta primer mix. TCRdb ran MiXCR on the 5' RACE reads and lists one entry per CDR3 protein. The sample includes some 640,000 distinct CDR3 sequences, approximately 30% of them seen just once. The sample comprised blood. Receptors originate from an elderly woman in good health.

The chain has TRBV4-1 and TRBJ2-5, with 10 bases matching TRBD2. This CDR3 spans 17 amino acids. The ends lost 0 bases at V and 5 bases at J; junction bases unmatched: 9. Looked up from germline, CDR1 is MGHRA and CDR2 is YSYEKL. The CDR3: CASSQERLAGEGETQYF. As DNA, the CDR3 is TGCGCCAGCAGCCAAGAACGGCTAGCGGGGGAGGGGGAGACCCAGTACTTC.

This clonotype was recorded many times. The chain uses TRBV4-1 and TRBJ2-5, with D uncertain. The V gene's germline CDR1 is MGHRA and CDR2 YSYEKL. This CDR3 is 13 amino acids long. The V gene lost 1 base and the J gene lost 4 bases, with 7 bases spanning the gap. CDR3 bases: TGCGCCAGCAGCCAAGGCCTAGTAGAGACCCAGTACTTC. It codes for CASSQGLVETQYF.

Only one count was recorded for this clonotype. This rearrangement joins TRBV28 to TRBJ2-5; D uncertain. The CDR3 spans 16 residues. CDR1 is MDHEN and CDR2 is SYDVKM in the germline V gene. V was cut by 3 bases and J by 3 bases, with 17 bases left in between. The CDR3: CASSLPTLPGKETQYF. In nucleotides, the CDR3 is TGTGCCAGCAGTTTGCCTACCTTACCAGGAAAAGAGACCCAGTACTTC.

This sequence joins TRBV18 and TRBJ1-2; 7 nucleotides line up with TRBD1. V trimming: 3 bases; J trimming: 2 bases; junction bases outside the gene matches: 15. The CDR3 totals 18 residues. Germline V CDR1 and CDR2: KGHSH, LQKENI. Here the CDR3 DNA reads TGTGCCAGCTCACCTACCCAGGGGGTGAATCGGTACAACTATGGCTACACCTTC. The encoded protein is CASSPTQGVNRYNYGYTF.

Many counts were recorded for this clonotype. This rearrangement joins TRBV5-1 to TRBJ2-6, with D perhaps matching TRBD1 (5 bases). Per the germline V gene, CDR1 is SGHRS and CDR2 is YFSETQ. The CDR3 is made up of 15 amino acids. V was shortened by 4 bases and J by 2 bases, with 10 bases between the two germline ends. CDR3 DNA sequence: TGCGCCAGCAGCCCCTGGGGCGCTGGGGCCAACGTCCTGACTTTC. Translation: CASSPWGAGANVLTF.

Note on this clonotype: A read error is possible here, since a much larger clone lies one base away. This chain joins TRBV6-6 and TRBJ2-3; D remains unclear. Germline V gene lookup returns CDR1 MNHNY and CDR2 SVGAGI (reference sequence). This CDR3 has 16 amino acids. The chain's CDR3 is CASNLEIGRYTDTQYF. DNA for the CDR3: TGCGCCAGCAACCTAGAGATAGGGCGCTACACAGATACGCAGTATTTT.

The V and J genes are TRBV7-9 and TRBJ2-1, with TRBD2 identical over 7 bases. The CDR3 covers 15 residues. Germline loops: CDR1 SEHNR, CDR2 FQNEAQ (reference sequence). V lost 2 bases to trimming and J lost 12 bases; unmatched junction nucleotides: 13. The CDR3 nucleotides read TGTGCCAGCAGCTTAACAGCGGGGAATATCGATGGGCAGTTCTTC. Amino acid sequence: CASSLTAGNIDGQFF. Variable domain in full (rest from reference TRBV7-9 and TRBJ2-1): DTGVSQNPRHKITKRGQNVTFRCDPISEHNRLYWYRQTLGQGPEFLTYFQNEAQLEKSRLLSDRFSAERPKGSFSTLEIQRTEQGDSAMYLCASSLTAGNIDGQFFGPGTRLTVL.

This clonotype was recorded only once. The chain combines TRBV11-2 with TRBJ1-3; a possible D gene is TRBD1 (5 bases). The CDR3 spans 17 residues. The germline V gene encodes CDR1 SGHAT and CDR2 FQNNGV. V was pared by 0 bases and J by 0 bases, with 12 bases between. CDR3 protein: CASSLDGAFHSGNTIYF. The CDR3, as DNA: TGTGCCAGCAGCTTAGACGGGGCGTTCCACTCTGGAAACACCATATATTTT.

This clonotype was recorded many times. The genes are TRBV6-1 and TRBJ2-3; D is unresolved. The CDR3 has 13 amino acids. Germline CDR1 and CDR2: MNHNS and SASEGT. The V end lost 7 bases, the J end lost 2 bases, and 10 bases lay between the germline ends. The CDR3 DNA reads as TGTGCCAGCATAGGTCTGGTCACAGATACGCAGTATTTT. Amino acid sequence: CASIGLVTDTQYF.

This clonotype has only a few counts. This sequence joins TRBV7-3 and TRBJ2-7; tentative D call: TRBD2 (6 bases). This CDR3 is built from 15 residues. Deletions cut 5 bases from V and 3 bases from J, with 17 bases between. Looked up from germline, CDR1 is SGHTA and CDR2 is FQGTGA. The CDR3 is CASSPQDSGFYEQYF. CDR3 DNA sequence: TGTGCCAGCAGCCCCCAGGATAGCGGTTTCTACGAGCAGTACTTC.

Ten or more counts support this clonotype. The chain has TRBV5-1 and TRBJ2-1; D is tentatively TRBD1 or TRBD2 (7 bases each). The length of the CDR3 is 13 residues. Germline V gene lookup returns CDR1 SGHRS and CDR2 YFSETQ. The V gene lost 6 bases and the J gene lost 7 bases, with 14 bases spanning the gap. The CDR3 sequence: CASIREGANEQFF. The CDR3 nucleotides read TGCGCCAGCATAAGGGAGGGGGCGAATGAGCAGTTCTTC. The entire variable domain, with the rest obtained from reference TRBV5-1 and TRBJ2-1, is as follows: KAGVTQTPRYLIKTRGQQVTLSCSPISGHRSVSWYQQTPGQGLQFLFEYFSETQRNKGNFPGRFSGRQFSNSRSEMNVSTLELGDSALYLCASIREGANEQFFGPGTRLTVL.

This clonotype came up a few times. A much larger clone is a single base away; this may be a read error. The V and J genes are TRBV6-6 and TRBJ2-5, with D possibly matching TRBD2 (7 bases). This CDR3 spans 14 amino acids. Germline CDR1 and CDR2: MNHNY and SVGAGI (reference sequence). CDR3 loop: CASSRGGGQEAQYF. CDR3 bases: TGTGCCAGCAGTCGAGGGGGGGGACAAGAGGCCCAGTACTTC.

CDR3 DNA sequence: TGTGCCAGCAGCTCGATGGGGACAGGGGGCTACGAGCAGTACTTC. It translates to CASSSMGTGGYEQYF. The V gene is TRBV11-3, the J gene TRBJ2-7, with TRBD1 matching 11 bases. Germline CDR1 and CDR2: SGHNT and YENEEA. CDR3 length equals 15 residues. Losses at the gene ends were 4 bases for V and 3 bases for J; bases not matched to a gene: 5.

This clonotype was seen at least ten times. The rearrangement joins TRBV15 to TRBJ2-2, with TRBD1 identical over 8 bases. Germline-derived CDR1 and CDR2 are LNHNV and YYDKDF (reference sequence). Trimming cost V 0 bases and J 3 bases; bases outside gene matches: 9. The CDR3 length is 18 residues. The CDR3 protein is CATSRDRSGQGYTGELFF. Written as DNA, the CDR3 is TGTGCCACCAGCAGAGATCGATCCGGACAGGGCTACACCGGGGAGCTGTTTTTT.

This clonotype has a count of ten or more. The CDR3 DNA reads TGTGCCAGCCGCCCCCAGCGGGGCACAGATACGCAGTATTTT. Its protein is CASRPQRGTDTQYF. The chain carries TRBV6-6 and TRBJ2-3, with D maybe TRBD2 (6 bases). V lost 8 bases and J lost 1, with 13 bases in between. Germline V gene data show CDR1 as MNHNY and CDR2 as SVGAGI (reference sequence). The CDR3 runs 14 residues.

The V gene is TRBV2, the J gene TRBJ1-1, with 7 bases fitting TRBD1. CDR1 is SNHLY and CDR2 is FYNNEI in the germline V gene. The CDR3 runs to 17 residues. Trimming at V came to 6 bases and at J to 3 bases, leaving 16 bases not matched to a gene. The CDR3 nucleotides read TGTGCCAGCAGATTGACGACAGGGTTTAGGACGGACACTGAAGCTTTCTTT. Its translation is CASRLTTGFRTDTEAFF.

The rearrangement links TRBV3-1 to TRBJ1-1; a possible D gene is TRBD1 (6 bases). The CDR3 has 14 residues. V lost 3 bases and J lost 1, with 9 bases in between. The germline V gene has CDR1 LGHDT and CDR2 YNNKEL (reference sequence). This CDR3 is CASSHSDRNTEAFF. The CDR3 nucleotides read TGTGCCAGCAGCCATTCGGACAGGAACACTGAAGCTTTCTTT.

This clonotype was found many times. The chain recombines TRBV9 with TRBJ2-1; 7 nucleotides agree with TRBD1. V trimming: 3 bases; J trimming: 4 bases; junction bases outside the gene matches: 7. Germline V gene sequence: CDR1 SGDLS, CDR2 YYNGEE. The CDR3 runs 15 residues. DNA of the CDR3: TGTGCCAGCAGCGGAGACCCGACAGGGTACAATGAGCAGTTCTTC. This gives the protein CASSGDPTGYNEQFF. Filled out from reference TRBV9 and TRBJ2-1, the complete variable domain reads DSGVTQTPKHLITATGQRVTLRCSPRSGDLSVYWYQQSLDQGLQFLIQYYNGEERAKGNILERFSAQQFPDLHSELNLSSLELGDSALYFCASSGDPTGYNEQFFGPGTRLTVL.